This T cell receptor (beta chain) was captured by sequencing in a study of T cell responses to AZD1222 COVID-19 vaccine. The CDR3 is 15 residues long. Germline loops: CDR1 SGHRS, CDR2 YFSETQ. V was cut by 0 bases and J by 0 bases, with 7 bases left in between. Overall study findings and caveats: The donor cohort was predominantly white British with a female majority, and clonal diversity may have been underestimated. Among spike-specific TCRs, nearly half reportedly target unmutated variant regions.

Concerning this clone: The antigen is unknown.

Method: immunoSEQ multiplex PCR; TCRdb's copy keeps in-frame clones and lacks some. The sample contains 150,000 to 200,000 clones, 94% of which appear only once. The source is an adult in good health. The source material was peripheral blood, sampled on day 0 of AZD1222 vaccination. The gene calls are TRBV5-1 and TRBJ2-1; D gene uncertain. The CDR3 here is CASSLDLSSYNEQFF. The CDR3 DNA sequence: TGCGCCAGCAGCTTGGACTTGAGCTCCTACAATGAGCAGTTCTTC.